These 10 T cell receptor beta chains came from one sample sequenced in a study of T cell repertoires in cytomegalovirus infection. TCRdb re-called the reads through MiXCR, storing one row per CDR3 protein. This sample has around 300,000 distinct CDR3 sequences, with roughly 24% found just once. The sequenced sample consisted of PBMCs. The receptors were sampled from a human donor in good health (CMV status not recorded). Some clones in this sample may be carry-over from other donors' samples.

The rearrangement joins TRBV3-1 to TRBJ2-5; 8 nucleotides line up with TRBD2. CDR1 and CDR2 (germline): LGHDT, YNNKEL (reference sequence). CDR3 size: 14 residues. After removal of 0 bases from V and 9 bases from J, the junction contained 6 bases not matched to a gene. The DNA of the CDR3 is TGTGCCAGCAGCCAAGATAAACGGGGGGGGTCCCAGTACTTC. The encoded protein is CASSQDKRGGSQYF.

V gene TRBV5-1 combines with J gene TRBJ1-5; 8 bases fit TRBD1. Germline CDR1 is SGHRS and CDR2 is YFSETQ. Germline trimming cut 1 base from V and 4 bases from J; bases unmatched to any gene: 4. The CDR3 totals 15 residues. The CDR3 region is CASSLTGGGNQPQHF. The CDR3 coding sequence is TGCGCCAGCAGCTTGACAGGGGGTGGGAATCAGCCCCAGCATTTT. The variable domain in full, completed from reference TRBV5-1 and TRBJ1-5, reads KAGVTQTPRYLIKTRGQQVTLSCSPISGHRSVSWYQQTPGQGLQFLFEYFSETQRNKGNFPGRFSGRQFSNSRSEMNVSTLELGDSALYLCASSLTGGGNQPQHFGDGTRLSIL.

This clonotype has just a few counts. The chain carries TRBV5-1 and TRBJ2-3; 7 nucleotides agree with TRBD2. V lost 4 bases to trimming and J lost 0 bases; unmatched junction nucleotides: 8. Germline V CDR1 and CDR2: SGHRS, YFSETQ. The CDR3 has 16 amino acids. CDR3 sequence (DNA): TGCGCCAGCAGCGAGCGGGCAGCGGGAAGCACAGATACGCAGTATTTT. It yields the protein CASSERAAGSTDTQYF.

This clonotype came up a few times. The rearrangement uses TRBV30 and TRBJ2-3, with 11 bases that match TRBD1. V was pared by 3 bases and J by 3 bases, with 5 bases of the junction left unmatched. CDR1 is GTSNPN, CDR2 SVGIG, per germline (reference sequence). CDR3 length: 15 amino acids. CDR3 residues: CAWSAGQGATDTQYF. The CDR3 DNA reads TGTGCCTGGAGCGCCGGACAGGGGGCAACAGATACGCAGTATTTT.

This clonotype showed up just a few times. As DNA, the CDR3 is TGTGCCAGCAGAGGGGAGGTTTCCTATGGCTACACCTTC. Its translation: CASRGEVSYGYTF. The chain links TRBV12-3 or TRBV12-4 to TRBJ1-2, with D possibly TRBD1 on 5 matching bases. CDR3 size: 13 residues. V lost 6 bases to trimming and J lost 4 bases, with 12 bases between them.

This clonotype was counted between two and nine times. J is TRBJ1-1 and V is TRBV6-2 or TRBV6-3; 7 bases are shared with TRBD1. V trimming: 6 bases; J trimming: 0 bases; junction bases outside the gene matches: 4. This CDR3 contains 14 residues. In germline, CDR1 is MNHEY, CDR2 SVGEGT. The CDR3 nucleotides read TGTGCCAGCAGAAACAGGGGATTGAACACTGAAGCTTTCTTT. Its protein product is CASRNRGLNTEAFF.

In nucleotides, the CDR3 is TGCAGTGCTAGGGCTACTGGGAGTCAGCCCCAGCATTTT. Translation gives CSARATGSQPQHF. The V call is TRBV20-1, the J call TRBJ1-5; no firm D call. There are 13 residues in the CDR3. In germline, CDR1 is DFQATT, CDR2 SNEGSKA (reference sequence). Trimming took 3 bases from V and 6 from J, leaving 12 bases between them.

This clonotype has ten or more counts. This chain links TRBV28 with TRBJ1-2; D not resolved. Germline V gives CDR1 MDHEN, CDR2 SYDVKM. Trimming cost V 2 bases and J 2 bases, with 3 bases left between them. This CDR3 spans 12 amino acids. CDR3 sequence: CASSLVNYGYTF. DNA for the CDR3: TGTGCCAGCAGTTTAGTGAACTATGGCTACACCTTC.

The rearrangement uses TRBV10-3 and TRBJ2-7; D is tentatively TRBD1 or TRBD2 (7 bases each). Trimming took off 6 bases at V and 3 bases at J, with 15 bases between the two ends. The CDR3 totals 14 residues. Germline V gene data show CDR1 as ENHRY and CDR2 as SYGVKD. The chain's CDR3 is CAIRPDRDYYEQYF. CDR3 DNA: TGTGCCATCAGGCCCGACAGGGACTACTACGAGCAGTACTTC.

V and J are TRBV4-3 and TRBJ1-3; D call uncertain. Germline V gene sequence: CDR1 LGHNA, CDR2 YSLEER. Trimming removed 0 bases from V and 1 base from J, with 16 bases in between. CDR3 length: 18 residues. The CDR3 here is CASSQDRRQTLSGNTIYF. CDR3 nucleotide sequence: TGCGCCAGCAGCCAAGATCGTCGGCAGACCCTTTCTGGAAACACCATATATTTT.